The 29 T cell receptor beta chains listed next were all sequenced from one sample in a study of cytomegalovirus exposure and HLA in healthy donors. The PCR employed 60 Vbeta primers together with 13 Jbeta primers. TCRdb's table, derived via immunoSEQ multiplex PCR, lists solely in-frame clones and lacks some. Of 100,000 to 150,000 clones listed, roughly 80% are singletons. The sample consisted of PBMCs. The source of these receptors is a man aged 25 to 40 in good health and CMV-seropositive.

The chain joins TRBV10-1 to TRBJ2-2, with 7 bases aligning to TRBD2. The CDR3 is made up of 14 amino acids. V dropped 4 bases and J dropped 6; count of bases not matched to a gene: 5. The germline CDR1 and CDR2 sequences are WNHNN and SYGVQD (reference sequence). This CDR3 reads CASSGLGGPGELFF. CDR3 nucleotide sequence: TGCGCCAGCAGTGGTCTGGGAGGGCCCGGGGAGCTGTTTTTT.

V is TRBV6-1 and J is TRBJ1-6; 11 bases agree with TRBD1. Unmatched junction bases numbered 9, after V lost 11 bases and J lost 6 bases. This CDR3 is 15 amino acids long. Germline V gene data show CDR1 as MNHNS and CDR2 as SASEGT. The CDR3 DNA sequence: TGTGCCGGACAGGGGGCGAGTGGCCTTAATTCACCCCTCCACTTT. Translated: CAGQGASGLNSPLHF.

This chain uses TRBV5-1 with TRBJ2-7; 8 bases are shared with TRBD1. The germline V gene encodes CDR1 SGHRS and CDR2 YFSETQ. The V gene end was trimmed by 5 bases and the J gene end by 4 bases; junction bases not matched to a gene: 5. The CDR3 runs 13 residues. CDR3 amino acids: CASSYGQGYEQYF. The CDR3 nucleotides are TGCGCCAGCAGTTATGGACAGGGTTACGAGCAGTACTTC.

V and J are TRBV19 and TRBJ2-7, with D perhaps TRBD2 (5 bases). Trimming removed 3 bases at V and 3 bases at J, with 9 bases between. This CDR3 spans 13 amino acids. CDR1 is LNHDA and CDR2 is SQIVND in the germline V gene (reference sequence). The CDR3 region is CASSMEENYEQYF. CDR3 in DNA: TGTGCCAGTAGTATGGAGGAAAACTACGAGCAGTACTTC.

This chain uses TRBV6-6 with TRBJ2-5, with a possible D match to TRBD1 (6 bases). The germline CDR1 and CDR2 sequences are MNHNY and SVGAGI (reference sequence). V was trimmed by 5 bases and J by 7 bases, leaving 20 bases between them. This CDR3 spans 15 amino acids. Written as DNA, the CDR3 is TGTGCCAGCAGTACAACAACCGGGACATTCGGGACCCAGTACTTC. It codes for CASSTTTGTFGTQYF.

On this clone: A read error may account for a junction end that differs from germline. The same CDR3 arises from other DNA sequences in this sample as well. Here the CDR3 reads CASSQDRTQGRKLFF. As DNA, the CDR3 is TGCGCCAGCAGCCAAGATCGGACGCAGGGGAGAAAACTGTTTTTC. The rearrangement uses TRBV4-1 and TRBJ1-4; D might be TRBD1 (6 bases). The CDR3 extends over 15 amino acids. CDR1 is MGHRA, CDR2 YSYEKL, per germline.

The table lists this clone with a few counts. The rearrangement uses TRBV7-8 and TRBJ2-5, with TRBD2 matching over 14 bases. V shed 5 bases, J shed 4 bases, and the junction held 6 bases outside the gene matches. The V gene's germline CDR1 is SGHVS and CDR2 FQNEAQ. The length of the CDR3 is 16 residues. The CDR3 region is CASSPGLAGVIETQYF. The CDR3 nucleotides read TGTGCCAGCAGCCCGGGACTAGCGGGGGTTATAGAGACCCAGTACTTC.

The chain combines TRBV29-1 with TRBJ2-2, with 8 bases lining up with TRBD1. This CDR3 region has 18 residues. J gave up 1 base and V 1 base, and 11 bases lay outside the gene matches. CDR1 is SQVTM and CDR2 is ANQGSEA in the germline V gene. The CDR3, as DNA: TGCAGCGTTGAAGTTCCCTGGACAGGGAAGGGGAACACCGGGGAGCTGTTTTTT. This translates into CSVEVPWTGKGNTGELFF.

The chain couples TRBV4-1 to TRBJ2-5, with D uncertain. From germline, CDR1 is MGHRA and CDR2 YSYEKL. This CDR3 is built from 14 residues. Trimming shortened V by 1 base and J by 0 bases, and 6 bases separated the two germline ends. DNA for the CDR3: TGCGCCAGCAGCCAAGTAGCTTACCAAGAGACCCAGTACTTC. This encodes CASSQVAYQETQYF.

The CDR3 DNA reads TGTGCCAGCTCACCGGGAGCGATAGGAGGTAATTCACCCCTCCACTTT. The encoded protein is CASSPGAIGGNSPLHF. The chain couples TRBV18 to TRBJ1-6; D not certain. From germline, CDR1 is KGHSH and CDR2 LQKENI. This CDR3 comprises 16 residues. V shed 3 bases and J shed 6 bases, with 15 bases lying between them.

The CDR3 DNA reads as TGCGCCAGCAGCTCGGACAGGTTTGGCGAGCAGTACTTC. It codes for CASSSDRFGEQYF. This chain uses TRBV5-1 with TRBJ2-7, with TRBD1 identical over 7 bases. CDR3 length equals 13 residues. Germline V gene data show CDR1 as SGHRS and CDR2 as YFSETQ. J was trimmed by 6 bases and V by 3 bases; bases with no gene match: 6.

The J gene is TRBJ1-1, the V gene TRBV9; 8 bases match TRBD1. This CDR3 is built from 13 residues. The germline CDR1 and CDR2 sequences are SGDLS and YYNGEE. V shed 1 base and J 4 bases; nucleotides not matched to a gene: 0. CDR3 amino acids: CASSVQGATEAFF. The CDR3 DNA is TGTGCCAGCAGCGTACAGGGGGCCACTGAAGCTTTCTTT.

J is TRBJ1-5 and V is TRBV27; D possibly corresponds to TRBD1 (6 bases). Trimming pared 2 bases from V and 2 bases from J, leaving 10 bases between. This CDR3 has 15 amino acids. The germline V gene encodes CDR1 MNHEY and CDR2 SMNVEV (reference sequence). CDR3 in DNA: TGTGCCAGCAGTTTAAGGGGGTTGGGCAATCAGCCCCAGCATTTT. It codes for CASSLRGLGNQPQHF.

V usage is TRBV30 and J usage is TRBJ1-5; D ambiguous. Trimming took 1 base from V and 9 from J, leaving 10 bases between them. The CDR3 spans 12 residues. Per germline, CDR1 GTSNPN and CDR2 SVGIG (reference sequence). The CDR3 sequence is CAWSDRGWPQHF. CDR3 nucleotide sequence: TGTGCCTGGAGTGACCGGGGTTGGCCCCAGCATTTT. The full variable domain, rest sourced from reference TRBV30 and TRBJ1-5, is SQTIHQWPATLVQPVGSPLSLECTVEGTSNPNLYWYRQAAGRGLQLLFYSVGIGQISSEVPQNLSASRPQDRQFILSSKKLLLSDSGFYLCAWSDRGWPQHFGDGTRLSIL.

The V gene is TRBV14, the J gene TRBJ2-7; possibly TRBD1 for D (6 bases). Germline values: CDR1 SGHDN, CDR2 FVKESK. This CDR3 has 14 amino acids. V was shortened by 4 bases and J by 3 bases, with 13 bases between the two germline ends. CDR3 amino acids: CASSLLQGSYEQYF. In nucleotides, the CDR3 is TGTGCCAGCAGCCTCCTACAGGGAAGCTACGAGCAGTACTTC.

This chain links TRBV10-3 with TRBJ1-1; D not certain. This CDR3 contains 15 residues. The germline CDR1 and CDR2 sequences are ENHRY and SYGVKD. The V end lost 0 bases, the J end lost 5 bases, and 13 bases lay between the germline ends. CDR3 nucleotide sequence: TGTGCCATCAGTGAGTCGGAGCTGGTGGTGACTGAAGCTTTCTTT. Translating it yields CAISESELVVTEAFF.

The J gene is TRBJ1-2, the V gene TRBV6-1, with 7 bases matching TRBD1. The CDR3 has 15 residues. The J segment lost 1 base and the V segment lost 5 bases, leaving 7 bases of the junction unmatched. Germline V CDR1 and CDR2: MNHNS, SASEGT. CDR3 in amino acids: CASSPQTGNNYGYTF. DNA of the CDR3: TGTGCCAGCAGTCCCCAGACAGGGAATAACTATGGCTACACCTTC.

This clone has more than one count but fewer than ten. This chain connects TRBV2 to TRBJ2-3, with 7 nucleotides matching TRBD1. The V segment lost 6 bases and the J segment 0 bases; nucleotides outside the gene matches: 6. This CDR3 spans 15 amino acids. Germline CDR1 SNHLY, CDR2 FYNNEI. CDR3 sequence (DNA): TGTGCCAGCAGCCTCAGACAGGGCAGCACAGATACGCAGTATTTT. This sequence encodes CASSLRQGSTDTQYF.

This chain links TRBV5-1 with TRBJ2-5, with D possibly matching TRBD2 (6 bases). The J call may be wrong; the DNA end is better matched by TRBJ2-7. The CDR3 contains 14 residues. Germline assignment: CDR1 SGHRS and CDR2 YFSETQ. DNA of the CDR3: TGCGCCAGCAGCTATACCGGGACTCGAGGCGAGCAGTACTTC. It encodes CASSYTGTRGEQYF.

The V gene is TRBV5-1, the J gene TRBJ1-2; D is possibly TRBD1 (6 bases). Germline values: CDR1 SGHRS, CDR2 YFSETQ. V lost 7 bases, J lost 1 base, and 20 bases lay in between. This CDR3 is 16 amino acids long. Here the CDR3 reads CASGQGQDRINYGYTF. The CDR3 DNA is TGCGCCAGCGGCCAGGGGCAAGATAGAATTAACTATGGCTACACCTTC.

CDR3 coding DNA: TGTGCCAGCAGCCCAACACGGGACAAGGAGGACTATGGCTACACCTTC. The encoded protein is CASSPTRDKEDYGYTF. The chain recombines TRBV14 with TRBJ1-2; the D gene is possibly TRBD1 (6 bases). This CDR3 has 16 amino acids. The V end lost 4 bases, the J end lost 3 bases, and 18 bases lay between the germline ends. The germline V gene encodes CDR1 SGHDN and CDR2 FVKESK.

The chain recombines TRBV5-1 with TRBJ1-2, with TRBD1 matching over 7 bases. The junction had 8 bases not matched to a gene; V was cut back by 5 bases and J by 4 bases. Germline-derived CDR1 and CDR2 are SGHRS and YFSETQ. The CDR3 runs to 14 residues. The CDR3 sequence is CASRAGTVTYGYTF. The DNA for the CDR3 is TGCGCCAGCAGGGCCGGGACAGTCACCTATGGCTACACCTTC.

The sample holds a few counts of this clone. The chain is built from TRBV6-6 and TRBJ1-5, with a weak D call TRBD1 (6 bases). Trimming left V 4 bases short and J 4 bases short, with 8 bases between. CDR1 and CDR2 (germline): MNHNY, SVGAGI (reference sequence). The CDR3 covers 13 residues. Here the CDR3 reads CASSWDMNQPQHF. CDR3 bases: TGTGCCAGCAGTTGGGACATGAATCAGCCCCAGCATTTT.

The V call is TRBV5-4, the J call TRBJ1-4; TRBD1 matches at 9 bases. This CDR3 spans 18 amino acids. V lost 2 bases, J lost 0 bases, and 8 bases stayed unmatched. Per the germline V gene, CDR1 is SGHNT and CDR2 is YYREEE (reference sequence). The CDR3 bases are TGTGCCAGCAGCTTAGGGACAGGGATTATATCAACTAATGAAAAACTGTTTTTT. Its translation: CASSLGTGIISTNEKLFF.

The chain has TRBV6-5 and TRBJ1-5; D not certain. The CDR3 spans 14 residues. The ends were cut back, 6 bases at V and 1 base at J, with 10 bases in the middle. The V gene's germline CDR1 is MNHEY and CDR2 SVGAGI. The CDR3 protein is CASRLGLSNQPQHF. The CDR3, as DNA: TGTGCCAGCAGACTCGGTTTAAGCAATCAGCCCCAGCATTTT.

There are a few counts of this clone. The V call is TRBV6-5, the J call TRBJ1-1; D remains ambiguous. V was pared by 6 bases and J by 5 bases, with 13 bases between. The CDR3 has 13 residues. CDR1 and CDR2 (germline): MNHEY, SVGAGI. DNA of the CDR3: TGTGCCAGCAGCAACACCGGGAAGACTGAAGCTTTCTTT. Protein product: CASSNTGKTEAFF.

This chain links TRBV7-3 with TRBJ1-1; weak D call: TRBD1 (6 bases). CDR3 length: 16 residues. V lost 1 base and J lost 1, with 13 bases in between. Germline V gives CDR1 SGHTA, CDR2 FQGTGA. CDR3 sequence: CASSLKGGSTNTEAFF. The CDR3 DNA reads TGTGCCAGCAGCTTAAAAGGGGGATCGACGAACACTGAAGCTTTCTTT.

This chain connects TRBV5-6 to TRBJ1-1; D remains ambiguous. The V gene's germline CDR1 is SGHDT and CDR2 YYEEEE. Trimming pared 1 base from V and 5 bases from J, leaving 12 bases between. The CDR3 extends over 14 amino acids. The CDR3 is CASSLWETRTEAFF. In DNA, the CDR3 is TGTGCCAGCAGCTTGTGGGAGACAAGGACTGAAGCTTTCTTT.

The chain couples TRBV4-1 to TRBJ1-1, with 7 bases matching TRBD1. Looked up from germline, CDR1 is MGHRA and CDR2 is YSYEKL. V gave up 1 base and J gave up 1 base; unmatched junction bases: 6. The CDR3 has 16 amino acids. The CDR3 spells CASSQGPGQQNTEAFF. CDR3 DNA: TGCGCCAGCAGCCAAGGACCGGGACAGCAGAACACTGAAGCTTTCTTT.